One and the same sample provided the 17 T cell receptor beta chains below, sequenced in a study of cytomegalovirus exposure and HLA in healthy donors. Clones were read by immunoSEQ multiplex PCR, and TCRdb kept only the in-frame ones, dropping some. The top ten clones hold roughly 0.67% of a sample with about 110,000 clones, approximately 96% of them seen once. Sequences were obtained from PBMCs. The receptors were gathered from a woman aged 18-29 years in good health and CMV-seronegative.

This chain uses TRBV10-3 with TRBJ2-3, with 9 bases lining up with TRBD1. Trimming cost V 10 bases and J 2 bases; bases outside gene matches: 4. Germline CDR1 and CDR2: ENHRY and SYGVKD. This CDR3 region has 13 residues. CDR3 sequence: CATRDRVTDTQYF. The CDR3 nucleotides are TGTGCCACTCGGGACAGGGTCACAGATACGCAGTATTTT.

V is TRBV15 and J is TRBJ1-2; D ambiguous. The CDR3 sequence is 14 residues long. The V end lost 1 base, the J end lost 6 bases, and 12 bases lay between the germline ends. Germline values: CDR1 LNHNV, CDR2 YYDKDF (reference sequence). CDR3 protein: CATSRVATLDGYTF. Here the CDR3 DNA reads TGTGCCACCAGCAGAGTCGCTACCCTTGATGGCTACACCTTC.

This clone turned up a few times. This chain uses TRBV6-1 with TRBJ2-7; D might be TRBD1 (6 bases). This CDR3 has 12 amino acids. Germline assignment: CDR1 MNHNS and CDR2 SASEGT. Trimming took off 6 bases at V and 1 base at J, with 7 bases between the two ends. The CDR3 protein is CASRDSSYEQYF. CDR3 DNA sequence: TGTGCCAGCAGGGACAGTTCCTACGAGCAGTACTTC.

The chain combines TRBV7-8 with TRBJ1-1, with D possibly matching TRBD1 (6 bases). From germline, CDR1 is SGHVS and CDR2 FQNEAQ. Trimming cost V 0 bases and J 1 base, with 9 bases left between them. This CDR3 contains 15 residues. This CDR3 is CASSLAKQGNTEAFF. CDR3 coding DNA: TGTGCCAGCAGCTTAGCTAAACAGGGGAACACTGAAGCTTTCTTT.

The chain recombines TRBV19 with TRBJ1-5; D remains unclear. CDR1 is LNHDA, CDR2 SQIVND, per germline (reference sequence). V was shortened by 1 base and J by 5 bases, with 15 bases between the two germline ends. This CDR3 is 16 amino acids long. The CDR3 DNA follows: TGTGCCAGTAGTATAGGGACTTCGAGGCGGGATCAGCCCCAGCATTTT. It encodes CASSIGTSRRDQPQHF.

This rearrangement joins TRBV28 to TRBJ2-1; D might be TRBD1 (6 bases). Deletions cut 3 bases from V and 8 bases from J, with 14 bases between. The CDR3 has 14 amino acids. Germline assignment: CDR1 MDHEN and CDR2 SYDVKM. The CDR3 protein is CASSFLDRRHEQFF. The DNA of the CDR3 is TGTGCCAGCAGTTTCCTTGACAGGAGGCATGAGCAGTTCTTC.

J is TRBJ1-2 and V is TRBV28, with D possibly being TRBD1 (6 bases). Germline V gene sequence: CDR1 MDHEN, CDR2 SYDVKM. V lost 7 bases, J lost 8 bases, and 23 bases lay in between. This CDR3 is built from 15 residues. The chain's CDR3 is CASTDTGTRFEGYTF. In nucleotides, the CDR3 is TGTGCCAGCACCGATACAGGGACACGCTTTGAGGGCTACACCTTC.

The V and J genes are TRBV9 and TRBJ2-7; tentatively, D is TRBD1 (6 bases). V dropped 3 bases and J dropped 2 bases, with 12 bases sitting between them. Germline-derived CDR1 and CDR2 are SGDLS and YYNGEE. There are 14 residues in the CDR3. The CDR3 bases are TGTGCCAGCAGCGACCGGGACAAAGCCTACGAGCAGTACTTC. It specifies CASSDRDKAYEQYF.

This rearrangement joins TRBV9 to TRBJ1-1; no clear D. The V end lost 0 bases, the J end lost 0 bases, and 3 bases lay between the germline ends. The CDR3 runs to 13 residues. Germline V lookup: CDR1 SGDLS, CDR2 YYNGEE. Here the CDR3 DNA reads TGTGCCAGCAGCGTAGTCGTGAACACTGAAGCTTTCTTT. This codes for CASSVVVNTEAFF.

The V gene is TRBV15, the J gene TRBJ1-4, with no clear D. The V gene's germline CDR1 is LNHNV and CDR2 YYDKDF (reference sequence). The V and J ends lost 5 bases and 7 bases respectively, with 8 bases between them. The CDR3 is 12 residues long. CDR3 protein: CATSLRGEKLFF. The CDR3 DNA reads as TGTGCCACCAGCCTCCGCGGTGAAAAACTGTTTTTT.

The chain couples TRBV7-3 to TRBJ2-2; 8 bases align to TRBD1. The V gene's germline CDR1 is SGHTA and CDR2 FQGTGA. With V trimmed by 4 bases and J by 6 bases, 1 base remained unmatched. The CDR3 totals 13 residues. The CDR3 DNA is TGTGCCAGCAGCTCACAGGGGGCCGGGGAGCTGTTTTTT. This gives the protein CASSSQGAGELFF.

The gene calls are TRBV28 and TRBJ2-7; 10 bases fit TRBD2. CDR1 and CDR2 from the germline V gene are MDHEN and SYDVKM. The CDR3 covers 16 residues. V lost 5 bases to trimming and J lost 3 bases; unmatched junction nucleotides: 10. This CDR3 reads CASSTRTSGNIYEQYF. In DNA form, the CDR3 reads TGTGCCAGCAGTACCCGGACTAGCGGAAATATCTACGAGCAGTACTTC.

The chain joins TRBV7-2 to TRBJ2-2; D is uncertain. Germline lookup yields CDR1 SGHTA and CDR2 FQGNSA. V lost 0 bases, J lost 5 bases, and 4 bases lay in between. The CDR3 length is 13 residues. The chain's CDR3 is CASSLALTGELFF. The CDR3 DNA reads TGTGCCAGCAGCTTAGCCTTGACCGGGGAGCTGTTTTTT.

This clone was seen a single time. The chain links TRBV11-2 to TRBJ1-3, with a weak D call TRBD1 (5 bases). The CDR3 loop spans 15 amino acids. Deletions cut 1 base from V and 4 bases from J, with 11 bases between. Germline V gene data show CDR1 as SGHAT and CDR2 as FQNNGV. The CDR3: CASSLGGVRGNTIYF. The CDR3, as DNA: TGTGCCAGCAGCTTAGGGGGGGTTCGCGGAAACACCATATATTTT. Full variable domain (outside the CDR3, taken from reference TRBV11-2 and TRBJ1-3): EAGVAQSPRYKIIEKRQSVAFWCNPISGHATLYWYQQILGQGPKLLIQFQNNGVVDDSQLPKDRFSAERLKGVDSTLKIQPAKLEDSAVYLCASSLGGVRGNTIYFGEGSWLTVV.

The chain recombines TRBV2 with TRBJ2-5; unclear D gene. CDR1 is SNHLY and CDR2 is FYNNEI in the germline V gene. The CDR3 covers 12 residues. Trimming cost V 7 bases and J 4 bases, with 10 bases left between them. CDR3 in DNA: TGTGCCAGCAATATCAGTCCAGAGACCCAGTACTTC. Its translation: CASNISPETQYF.

The chain couples TRBV7-9 to TRBJ2-1, with 12 bases matching TRBD2. The V and J ends lost 5 bases and 1 base, in that order; junction bases with no gene match: 3. The CDR3 totals 16 residues. From germline, CDR1 is SEHNR and CDR2 FQNEAQ (reference sequence). The CDR3 protein is CASSPSGGVSYNEQFF. The DNA of the CDR3 is TGTGCCAGCAGCCCTAGCGGGGGGGTTTCCTACAATGAGCAGTTCTTC. Based on the CDR3 plus reference TRBV7-9 and TRBJ2-1, the full variable domain is DTGVSQNPRHKITKRGQNVTFRCDPISEHNRLYWYRQTLGQGPEFLTYFQNEAQLEKSRLLSDRFSAERPKGSFSTLEIQRTEQGDSAMYLCASSPSGGVSYNEQFFGPGTRLTVL.

This sequence joins TRBV5-4 and TRBJ2-7, with a weak D call TRBD1 (6 bases). CDR1 is SGHNT, CDR2 YYREEE, per germline (reference sequence). CDR3 length: 15 residues. V was shortened by 0 bases and J by 2 bases, with 12 bases between the two germline ends. The DNA of the CDR3 is TGTGCCAGCAGCTTGGAGGCAGGGGTGCCCTACGAGCAGTACTTC. This codes for CASSLEAGVPYEQYF.